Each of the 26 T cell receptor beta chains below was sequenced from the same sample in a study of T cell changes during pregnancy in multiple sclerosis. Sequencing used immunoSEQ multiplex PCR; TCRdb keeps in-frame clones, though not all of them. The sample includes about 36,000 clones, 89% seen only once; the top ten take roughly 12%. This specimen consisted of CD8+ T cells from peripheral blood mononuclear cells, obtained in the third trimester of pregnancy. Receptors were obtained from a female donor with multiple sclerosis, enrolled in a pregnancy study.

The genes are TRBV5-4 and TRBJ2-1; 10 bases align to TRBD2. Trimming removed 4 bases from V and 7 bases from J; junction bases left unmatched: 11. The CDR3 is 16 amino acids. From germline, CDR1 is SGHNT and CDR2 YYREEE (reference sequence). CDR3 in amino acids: CASSILSGGMDNEQFF. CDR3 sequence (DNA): TGTGCCAGCAGCATACTTAGCGGGGGGATGGATAATGAGCAGTTCTTC.

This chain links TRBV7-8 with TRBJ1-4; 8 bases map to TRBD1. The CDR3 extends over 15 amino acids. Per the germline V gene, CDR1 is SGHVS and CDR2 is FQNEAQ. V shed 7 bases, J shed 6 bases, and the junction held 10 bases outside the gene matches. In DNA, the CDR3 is TGTGCCAGCACCGTAACGGACAGGGAAGATGAAAAACTGTTTTTT. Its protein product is CASTVTDREDEKLFF. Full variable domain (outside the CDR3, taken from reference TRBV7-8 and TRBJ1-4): GAGVSQSPRYKVAKRGQDVALRCDPISGHVSLFWYQQALGQGPEFLTYFQNEAQLDKSGLPSDRFFAERPEGSVSTLKIQRTQQEDSAVYLCASTVTDREDEKLFFGSGTQLSVL.

DNA of the CDR3: TGTGCCAGCAGCTCCACTAGCGGATCGGTCACAGATACGCAGTATTTT. Protein sequence: CASSSTSGSVTDTQYF. The rearrangement uses TRBV7-2 and TRBJ2-3; 8 nucleotides agree with TRBD2. J lost 2 bases, V lost 4 bases, and 8 bases had no gene match. Germline V gene lookup returns CDR1 SGHTA and CDR2 FQGNSA. The CDR3 totals 16 residues.

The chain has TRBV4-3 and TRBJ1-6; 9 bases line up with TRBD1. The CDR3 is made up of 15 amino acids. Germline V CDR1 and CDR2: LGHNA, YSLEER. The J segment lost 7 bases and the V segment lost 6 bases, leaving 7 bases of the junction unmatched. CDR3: CASRPGTGMNSPLHF. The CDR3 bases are TGCGCCAGCAGACCCGGGACAGGGATGAATTCACCCCTCCACTTT.

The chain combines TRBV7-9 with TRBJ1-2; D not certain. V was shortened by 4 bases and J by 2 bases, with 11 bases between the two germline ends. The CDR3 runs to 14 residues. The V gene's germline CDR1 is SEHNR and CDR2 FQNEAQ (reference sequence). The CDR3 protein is CASSSLRQNYGYTF. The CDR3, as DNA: TGTGCCAGCAGCTCGCTGCGACAAAACTATGGCTACACCTTC.

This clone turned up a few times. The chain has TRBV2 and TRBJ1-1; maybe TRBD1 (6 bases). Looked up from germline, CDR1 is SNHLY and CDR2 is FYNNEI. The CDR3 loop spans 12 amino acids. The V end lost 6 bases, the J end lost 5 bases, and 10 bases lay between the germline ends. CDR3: CASRPGETEAFF. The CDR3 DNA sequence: TGTGCCAGCAGGCCAGGGGAGACTGAAGCTTTCTTT.

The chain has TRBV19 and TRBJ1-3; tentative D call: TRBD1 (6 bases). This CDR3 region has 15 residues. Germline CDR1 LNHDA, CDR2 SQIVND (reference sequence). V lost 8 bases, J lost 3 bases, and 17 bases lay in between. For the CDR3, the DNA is TGTGCCAGTCAAACGGGGGGCTATGTTGGAAACACCATATATTTT. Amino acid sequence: CASQTGGYVGNTIYF.

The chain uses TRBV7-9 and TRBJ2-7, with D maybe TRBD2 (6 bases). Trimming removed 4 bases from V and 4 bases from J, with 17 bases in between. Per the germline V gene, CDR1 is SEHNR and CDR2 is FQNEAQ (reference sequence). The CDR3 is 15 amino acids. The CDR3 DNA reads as TGTGCCAGCAGCTCAACCGGGACTTACCTATACGAGCAGTACTTC. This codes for CASSSTGTYLYEQYF.

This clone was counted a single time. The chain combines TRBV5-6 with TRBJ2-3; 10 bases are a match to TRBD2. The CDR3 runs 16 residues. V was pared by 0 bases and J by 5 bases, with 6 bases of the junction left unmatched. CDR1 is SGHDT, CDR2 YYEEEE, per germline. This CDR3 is CASSLEASGGEDTQYF. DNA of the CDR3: TGTGCCAGCAGCTTGGAGGCTAGCGGGGGAGAAGATACGCAGTATTTT.

Written as DNA, the CDR3 is TGTGCCACCTCGGGGCGGGGGGGCCGTCAAGATACGCAGTATTTT. Its translation is CATSGRGGRQDTQYF. This rearrangement joins TRBV27 to TRBJ2-3; 9 nucleotides align to TRBD2. The CDR3 loop spans 15 amino acids. Per germline, CDR1 MNHEY and CDR2 SMNVEV (reference sequence). J lost 5 bases, V lost 10 bases, and 13 bases had no gene match.

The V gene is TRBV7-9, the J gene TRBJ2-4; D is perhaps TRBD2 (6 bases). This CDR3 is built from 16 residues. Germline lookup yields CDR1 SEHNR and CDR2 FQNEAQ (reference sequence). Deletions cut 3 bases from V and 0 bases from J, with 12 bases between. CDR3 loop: CASSFGGALAKNIQYF. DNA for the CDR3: TGTGCCAGCAGCTTTGGAGGGGCCTTAGCCAAAAACATTCAGTACTTC. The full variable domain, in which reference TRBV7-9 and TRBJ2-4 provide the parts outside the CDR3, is DTGVSQNPRHKITKRGQNVTFRCDPISEHNRLYWYRQTLGQGPEFLTYFQNEAQLEKSRLLSDRFSAERPKGSFSTLEIQRTEQGDSAMYLCASSFGGALAKNIQYFGAGTRLSVL.

As DNA, the CDR3 is TGTGCCAGTAGTATATCGTGGAACACTGAAGCTTTCTTT. It specifies CASSISWNTEAFF. V usage is TRBV19 and J usage is TRBJ1-1; no firm D call. Germline CDR1 reads LNHDA; CDR2 reads SQIVND (reference sequence). With 2 bases removed from V and 1 base from J, the gap between germline ends came to 5 bases. CDR3 length: 13 residues.

Here the CDR3 reads CATSQGDSYNEQFF. CDR3 DNA sequence: TGTGCTACGAGTCAGGGGGACTCCTACAATGAGCAGTTCTTC. V is TRBV6-1 and J is TRBJ2-1; TRBD1 matches 7 bases. Germline V gene lookup returns CDR1 MNHNS and CDR2 SASEGT. The CDR3 length is 14 residues.

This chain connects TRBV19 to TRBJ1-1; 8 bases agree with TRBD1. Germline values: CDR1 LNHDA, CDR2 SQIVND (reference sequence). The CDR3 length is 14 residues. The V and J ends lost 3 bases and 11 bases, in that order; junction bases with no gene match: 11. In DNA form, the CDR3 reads TGTGCCAGTAGTATTGCATCGACAGGGGAGGAGGCTTTCTTT. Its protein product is CASSIASTGEEAFF.

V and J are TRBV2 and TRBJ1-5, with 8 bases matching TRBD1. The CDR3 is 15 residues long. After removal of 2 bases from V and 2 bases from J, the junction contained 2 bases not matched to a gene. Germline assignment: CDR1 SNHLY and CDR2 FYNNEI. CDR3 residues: CASSEPGGGNQPQHF. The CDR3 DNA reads TGTGCCAGCAGTGAACCAGGGGGCGGCAATCAGCCCCAGCATTTT.

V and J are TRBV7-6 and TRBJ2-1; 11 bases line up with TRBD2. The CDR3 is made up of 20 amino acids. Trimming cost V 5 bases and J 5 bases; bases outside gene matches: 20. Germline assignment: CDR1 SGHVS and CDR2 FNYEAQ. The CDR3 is CASSPLGASGRLSLDNEQFF. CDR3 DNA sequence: TGTGCCAGCAGCCCCTTGGGGGCTAGCGGGAGGCTGTCTCTGGACAATGAGCAGTTCTTC.

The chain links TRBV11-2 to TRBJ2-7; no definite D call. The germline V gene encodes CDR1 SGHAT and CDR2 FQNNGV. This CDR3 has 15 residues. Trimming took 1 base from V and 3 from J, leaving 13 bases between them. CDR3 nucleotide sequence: TGTGCCAGCAGCTTAGTTCTCCGCGGTGACTACGAGCAGTACTTC. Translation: CASSLVLRGDYEQYF.

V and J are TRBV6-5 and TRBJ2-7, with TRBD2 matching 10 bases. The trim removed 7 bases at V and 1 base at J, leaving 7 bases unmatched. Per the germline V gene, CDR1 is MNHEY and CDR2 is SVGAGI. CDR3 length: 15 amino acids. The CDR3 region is CASTTGTSASYEQYF. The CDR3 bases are TGTGCCAGCACCACAGGGACTAGCGCTTCCTACGAGCAGTACTTC.

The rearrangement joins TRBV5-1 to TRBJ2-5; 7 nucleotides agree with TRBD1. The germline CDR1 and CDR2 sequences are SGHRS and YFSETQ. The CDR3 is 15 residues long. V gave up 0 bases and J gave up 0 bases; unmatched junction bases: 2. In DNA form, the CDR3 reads TGCGCCAGCAGCTTGGGGGACAGCAACCAAGAGACCCAGTACTTC. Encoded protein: CASSLGDSNQETQYF.

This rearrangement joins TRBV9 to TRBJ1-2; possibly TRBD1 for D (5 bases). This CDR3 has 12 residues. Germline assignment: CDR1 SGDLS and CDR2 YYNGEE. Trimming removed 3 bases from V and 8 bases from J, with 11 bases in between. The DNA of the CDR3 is TGTGCCAGCAGCGCTGGGGGGGTGGGCTACACCTTC. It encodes CASSAGGVGYTF. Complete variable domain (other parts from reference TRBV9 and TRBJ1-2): DSGVTQTPKHLITATGQRVTLRCSPRSGDLSVYWYQQSLDQGLQFLIQYYNGEERAKGNILERFSAQQFPDLHSELNLSSLELGDSALYFCASSAGGVGYTFGSGTRLTVV.

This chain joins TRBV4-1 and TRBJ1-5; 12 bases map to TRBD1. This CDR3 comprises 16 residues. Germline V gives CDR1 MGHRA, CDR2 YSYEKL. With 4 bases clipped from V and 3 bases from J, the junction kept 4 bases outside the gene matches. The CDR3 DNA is TGCGCCAGCAGCCCTGGGACAGGGGGCTTCAATCAGCCCCAGCATTTT. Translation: CASSPGTGGFNQPQHF.

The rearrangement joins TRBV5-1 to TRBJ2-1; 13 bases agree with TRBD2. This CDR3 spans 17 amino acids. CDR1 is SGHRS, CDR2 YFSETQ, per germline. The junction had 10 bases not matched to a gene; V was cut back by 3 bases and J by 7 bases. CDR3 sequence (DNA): TGCGCCAGCAGCTGGAGGACTAGCGGGGGAGCGTGGAATGAGCAGTTCTTC. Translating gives CASSWRTSGGAWNEQFF.

The CDR3 here is CSVEADRGPDEQYF. DNA for the CDR3: TGCAGCGTTGAAGCCGACAGGGGGCCGGACGAGCAGTACTTC. J is TRBJ2-7 and V is TRBV29-1; 10 bases match TRBD1. The CDR3 is 14 amino acids. Germline values: CDR1 SQVTM, CDR2 ANQGSEA. The V segment lost 1 base and the J segment 5 bases; nucleotides outside the gene matches: 5.

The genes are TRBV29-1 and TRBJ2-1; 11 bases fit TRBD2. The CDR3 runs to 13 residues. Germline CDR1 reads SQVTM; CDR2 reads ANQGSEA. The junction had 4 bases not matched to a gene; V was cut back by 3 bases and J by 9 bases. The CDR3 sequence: CSVDSGGVVEQFF. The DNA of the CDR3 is TGCAGCGTTGATAGCGGGGGGGTGGTTGAGCAGTTCTTC.

The CDR3 region has the DNA TGTGCCAGCAGTTTATCGGCGCTCGCGGGGTCGTGGGGGCAGTACTTC. Protein sequence: CASSLSALAGSWGQYF. The gene calls are TRBV27 and TRBJ2-7; tentatively, D is TRBD2 (6 bases). Trimming removed 0 bases at V and 9 bases at J, with 21 bases between. The CDR3 consists of 16 residues. CDR1 MNHEY and CDR2 SMNVEV come from the germline V gene (reference sequence).

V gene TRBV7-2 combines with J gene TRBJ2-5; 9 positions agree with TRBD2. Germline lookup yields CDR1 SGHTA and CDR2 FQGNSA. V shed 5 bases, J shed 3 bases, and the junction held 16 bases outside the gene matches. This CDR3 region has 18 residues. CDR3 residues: CASSPLGRLAGRKETQYF. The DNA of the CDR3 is TGTGCCAGCAGCCCCCTAGGACGGCTAGCGGGGAGGAAAGAGACCCAGTACTTC.